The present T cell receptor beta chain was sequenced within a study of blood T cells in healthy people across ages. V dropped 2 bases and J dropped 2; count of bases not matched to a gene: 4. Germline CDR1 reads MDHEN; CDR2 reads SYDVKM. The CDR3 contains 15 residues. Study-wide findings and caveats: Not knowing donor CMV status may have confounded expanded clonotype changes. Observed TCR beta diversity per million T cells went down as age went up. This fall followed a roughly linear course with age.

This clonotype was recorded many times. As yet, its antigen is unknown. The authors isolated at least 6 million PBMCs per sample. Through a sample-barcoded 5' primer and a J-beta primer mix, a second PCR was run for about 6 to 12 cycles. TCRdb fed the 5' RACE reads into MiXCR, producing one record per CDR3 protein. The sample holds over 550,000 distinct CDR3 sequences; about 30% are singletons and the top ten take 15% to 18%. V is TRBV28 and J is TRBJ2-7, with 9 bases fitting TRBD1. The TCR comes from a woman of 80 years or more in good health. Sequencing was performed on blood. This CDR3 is CASSLGTGYPYEQYF. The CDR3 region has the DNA TGTGCCAGCAGTTTAGGGACAGGGTATCCCTACGAGCAGTACTTC.